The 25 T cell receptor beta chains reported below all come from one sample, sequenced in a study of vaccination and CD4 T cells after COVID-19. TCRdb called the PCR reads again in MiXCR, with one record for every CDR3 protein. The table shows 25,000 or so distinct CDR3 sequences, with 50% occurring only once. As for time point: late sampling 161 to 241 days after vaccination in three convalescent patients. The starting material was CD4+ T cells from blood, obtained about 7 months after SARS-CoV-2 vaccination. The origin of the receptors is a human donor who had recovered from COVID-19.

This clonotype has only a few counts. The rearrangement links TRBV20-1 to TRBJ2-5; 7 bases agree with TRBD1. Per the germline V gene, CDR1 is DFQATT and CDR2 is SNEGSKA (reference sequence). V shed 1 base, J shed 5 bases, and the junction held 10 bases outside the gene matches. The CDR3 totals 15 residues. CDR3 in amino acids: CSARVPTGRRETQYF. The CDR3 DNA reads TGCAGTGCTAGAGTACCGACAGGGCGGCGGGAGACCCAGTACTTC.

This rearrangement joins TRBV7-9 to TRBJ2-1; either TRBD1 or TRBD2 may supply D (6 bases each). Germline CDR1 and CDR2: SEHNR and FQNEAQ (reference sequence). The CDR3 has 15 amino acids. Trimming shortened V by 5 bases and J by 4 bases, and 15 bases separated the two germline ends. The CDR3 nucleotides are TGTGCCAGCAGCCCGAGGGGGGATCGATACAATGAGCAGTTCTTC. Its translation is CASSPRGDRYNEQFF.

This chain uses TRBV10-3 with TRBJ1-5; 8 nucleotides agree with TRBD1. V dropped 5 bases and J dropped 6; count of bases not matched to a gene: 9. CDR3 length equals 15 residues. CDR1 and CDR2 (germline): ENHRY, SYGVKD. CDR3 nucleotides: TGTGCCATCAGTTCAGGGGGCGACGTCACTCAGCCCCAGCATTTT. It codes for CAISSGGDVTQPQHF.

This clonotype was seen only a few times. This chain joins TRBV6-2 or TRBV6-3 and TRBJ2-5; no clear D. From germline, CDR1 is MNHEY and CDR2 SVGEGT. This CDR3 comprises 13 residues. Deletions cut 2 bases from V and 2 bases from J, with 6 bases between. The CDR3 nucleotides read TGTGCCAGCAGTTACAGCGAACAAGAGACCCAGTACTTC. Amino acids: CASSYSEQETQYF.

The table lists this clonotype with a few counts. CDR3 DNA sequence: TGCGCCAGCAGTCAAGAGGGGAAGACCCAGTACTTC. Translation gives CASSQEGKTQYF. The V and J genes are TRBV23-1 and TRBJ2-5; D possibly matches TRBD1 or TRBD2 (5 bases each). TRBV23-1 is identified as an open reading frame with a role that is uncertain. Trimming cost V 2 bases and J 6 bases, with 7 bases left between them. This CDR3 is 12 amino acids long.

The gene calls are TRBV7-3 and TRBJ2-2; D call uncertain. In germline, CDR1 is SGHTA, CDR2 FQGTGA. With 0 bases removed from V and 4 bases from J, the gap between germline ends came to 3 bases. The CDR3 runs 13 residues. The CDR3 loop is CASSLTPTGELFF. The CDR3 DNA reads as TGTGCCAGCAGCTTAACCCCCACCGGGGAGCTGTTTTTT.

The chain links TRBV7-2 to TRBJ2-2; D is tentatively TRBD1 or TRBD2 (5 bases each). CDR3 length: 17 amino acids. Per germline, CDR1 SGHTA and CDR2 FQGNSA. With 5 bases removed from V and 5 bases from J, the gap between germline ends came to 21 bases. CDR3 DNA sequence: TGTGCCAGCAGCGTAAGCAGGGACCGAGCTTTAACCGGGGAGCTGTTTTTT. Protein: CASSVSRDRALTGELFF.

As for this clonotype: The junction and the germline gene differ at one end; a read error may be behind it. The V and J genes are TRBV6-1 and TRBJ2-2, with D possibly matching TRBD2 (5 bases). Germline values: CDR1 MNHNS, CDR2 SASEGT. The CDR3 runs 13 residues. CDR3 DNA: TGTACCAGCGGAGCTGCGAACACCGGGGAGCTGTTTTTT. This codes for CTSGAANTGELFF.

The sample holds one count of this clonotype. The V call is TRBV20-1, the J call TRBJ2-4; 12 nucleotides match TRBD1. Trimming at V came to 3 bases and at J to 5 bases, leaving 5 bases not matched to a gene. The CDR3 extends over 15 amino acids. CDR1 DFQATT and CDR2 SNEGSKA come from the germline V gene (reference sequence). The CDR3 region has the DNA TGCAGTGCTAGTCTGGGACAGGGGGCTCAAAACATTCAGTACTTC. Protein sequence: CSASLGQGAQNIQYF.

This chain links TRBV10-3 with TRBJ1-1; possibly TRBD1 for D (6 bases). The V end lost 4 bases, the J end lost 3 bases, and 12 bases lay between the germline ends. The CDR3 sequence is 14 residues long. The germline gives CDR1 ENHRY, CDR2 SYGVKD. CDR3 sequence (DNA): TGTGCCATCAGTGGACGGGGGGCAGACACTGAAGCTTTCTTT. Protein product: CAISGRGADTEAFF.

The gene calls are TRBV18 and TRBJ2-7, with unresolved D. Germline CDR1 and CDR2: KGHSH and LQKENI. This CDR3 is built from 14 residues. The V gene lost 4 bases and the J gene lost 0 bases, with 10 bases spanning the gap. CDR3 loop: CASSLRLSSYEQYF. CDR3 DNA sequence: TGTGCCAGCTCACTGCGTCTTAGCTCCTACGAGCAGTACTTC.

CDR3 amino acids: CASALQPSTDTQYF. CDR3 DNA sequence: TGTGCCAGTGCGTTACAGCCTAGCACAGATACGCAGTATTTT. The rearrangement links TRBV7-2 to TRBJ2-3; D gene unclear. Germline V lookup: CDR1 SGHTA, CDR2 FQGNSA. Trimming cost V 9 bases and J 0 bases, with 13 bases left between them. There are 14 residues in the CDR3.

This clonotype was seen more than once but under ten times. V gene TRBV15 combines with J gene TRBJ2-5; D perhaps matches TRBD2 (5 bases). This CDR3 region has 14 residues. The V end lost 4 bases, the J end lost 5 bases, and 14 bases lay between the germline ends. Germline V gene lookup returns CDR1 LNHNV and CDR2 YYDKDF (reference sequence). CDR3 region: CATSIRGVEETQYF. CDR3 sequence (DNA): TGTGCCACCAGCATCCGGGGAGTTGAGGAGACCCAGTACTTC.

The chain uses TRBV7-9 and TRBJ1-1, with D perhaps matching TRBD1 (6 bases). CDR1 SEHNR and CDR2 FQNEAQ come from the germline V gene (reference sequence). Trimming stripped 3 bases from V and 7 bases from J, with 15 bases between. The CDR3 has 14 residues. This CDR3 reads CASSLVDRTYEAFF. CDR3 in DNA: TGTGCCAGCAGCTTGGTTGACAGGACCTATGAAGCTTTCTTT.

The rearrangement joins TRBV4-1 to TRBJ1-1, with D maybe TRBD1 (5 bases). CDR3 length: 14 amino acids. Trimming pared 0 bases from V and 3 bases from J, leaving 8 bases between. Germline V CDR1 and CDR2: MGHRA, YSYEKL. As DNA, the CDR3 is TGCGCCAGCAGCCAAGAGTCGGGGGACACTGAAGCTTTCTTT. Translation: CASSQESGDTEAFF.

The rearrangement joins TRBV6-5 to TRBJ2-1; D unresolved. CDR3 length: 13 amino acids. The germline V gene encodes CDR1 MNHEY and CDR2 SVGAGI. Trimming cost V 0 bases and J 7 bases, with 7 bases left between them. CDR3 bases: TGTGCCAGCAGTTACTCCCCTTGGAATGAGCAGTTCTTC. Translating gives CASSYSPWNEQFF.

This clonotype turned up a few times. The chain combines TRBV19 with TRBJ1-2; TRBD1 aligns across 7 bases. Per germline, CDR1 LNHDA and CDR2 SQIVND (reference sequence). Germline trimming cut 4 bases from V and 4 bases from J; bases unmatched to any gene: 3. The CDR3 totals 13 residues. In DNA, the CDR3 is TGTGCCAGTAGTACCAGGGACAGCTATGGCTACACCTTC. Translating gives CASSTRDSYGYTF.

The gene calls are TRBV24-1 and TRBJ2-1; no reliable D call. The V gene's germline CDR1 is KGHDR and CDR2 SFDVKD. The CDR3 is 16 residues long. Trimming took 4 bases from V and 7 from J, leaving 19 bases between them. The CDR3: CATSDQSRQAPNEQFF. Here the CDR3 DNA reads TGTGCCACCAGTGACCAAAGTCGTCAGGCACCTAATGAGCAGTTCTTC.

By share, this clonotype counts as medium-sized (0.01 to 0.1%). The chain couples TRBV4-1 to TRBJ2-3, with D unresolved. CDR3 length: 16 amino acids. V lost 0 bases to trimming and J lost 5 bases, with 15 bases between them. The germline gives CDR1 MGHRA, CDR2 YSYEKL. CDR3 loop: CASSQEGRQAGDTQYF. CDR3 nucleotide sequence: TGCGCCAGCAGCCAAGAAGGTAGGCAGGCCGGAGATACGCAGTATTTT.

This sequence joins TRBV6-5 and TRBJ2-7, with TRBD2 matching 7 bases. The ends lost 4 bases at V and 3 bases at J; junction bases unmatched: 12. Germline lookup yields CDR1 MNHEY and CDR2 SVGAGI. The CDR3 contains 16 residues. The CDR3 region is CASSSPWGSGGYEQYF. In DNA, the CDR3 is TGTGCCAGCAGTTCCCCCTGGGGGTCGGGAGGCTACGAGCAGTACTTC.

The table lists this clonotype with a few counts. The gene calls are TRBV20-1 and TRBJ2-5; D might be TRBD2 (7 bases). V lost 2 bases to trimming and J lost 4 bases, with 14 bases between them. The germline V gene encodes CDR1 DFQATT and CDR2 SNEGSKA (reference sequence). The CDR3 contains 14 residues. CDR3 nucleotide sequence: TGCAGTGCTAGAACAGGGAGGGTATCAGAGACCCAGTACTTC. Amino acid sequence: CSARTGRVSETQYF.

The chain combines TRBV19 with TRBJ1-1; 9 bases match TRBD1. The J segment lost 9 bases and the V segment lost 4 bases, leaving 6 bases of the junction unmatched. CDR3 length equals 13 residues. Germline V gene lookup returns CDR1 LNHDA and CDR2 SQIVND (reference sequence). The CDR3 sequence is CASSRDRASQAFF. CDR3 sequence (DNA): TGTGCCAGTAGTAGGGACAGGGCGTCACAAGCTTTCTTT.

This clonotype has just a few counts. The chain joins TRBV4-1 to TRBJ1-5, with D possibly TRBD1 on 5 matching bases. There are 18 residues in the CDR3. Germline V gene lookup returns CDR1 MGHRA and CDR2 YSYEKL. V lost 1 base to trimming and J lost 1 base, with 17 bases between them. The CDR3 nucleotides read TGCGCCAGCAGCCAAGCTTCGATCCGGGGGGGGAGCAATCAGCCCCAGCATTTT. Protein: CASSQASIRGGSNQPQHF.

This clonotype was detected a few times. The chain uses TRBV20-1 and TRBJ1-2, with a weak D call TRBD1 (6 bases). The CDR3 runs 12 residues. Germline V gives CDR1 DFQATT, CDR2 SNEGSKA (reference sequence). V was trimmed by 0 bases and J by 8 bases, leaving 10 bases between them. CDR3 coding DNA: TGCAGTGCTAGAGAGGGGGGCGGGGGCTACACCTTC. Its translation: CSAREGGGGYTF.

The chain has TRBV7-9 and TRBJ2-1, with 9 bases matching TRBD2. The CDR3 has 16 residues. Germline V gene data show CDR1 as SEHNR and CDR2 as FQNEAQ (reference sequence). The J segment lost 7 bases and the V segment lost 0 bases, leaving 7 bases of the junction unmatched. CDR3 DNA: TGTGCCAGCAGCTTAGCGGGGCTAGCGGGATTAAATGAGCAGTTCTTC. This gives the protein CASSLAGLAGLNEQFF.